This T cell receptor beta chain was observed in a study of beta chain features in type 1 diabetes. Study in general: Cell yields, gender and age were similar in healthy donors and patients.

Study-wide results and caveats: Junctions at VDJ sites from type 1 diabetes patients had fewer insertions and more deletions. Across patients, naive, central memory and Treg TCRB repertoires exhibited apparently greater similarity than was observed across healthy donors. Shorter TCRB CDR3s, moderately but significantly so, marked every one of the four CD4+ subsets in Type 1 diabetes patients.

This clone was recorded a few times. The target antigen is unknown. On average, the one heparinised blood draw given by each donor was roughly 100 mL. Germline V gives CDR1 SNHLY, CDR2 FYNNEI. The CDR3 is 15 residues long. J gave up 4 bases and V 4 bases, and 7 bases lay outside the gene matches. Isolated RNA was reverse transcribed in full, so expressed TCRB transcripts were sequenced. Libraries were prepared by immunoSEQ multiplex PCR; TCRdb keeps only in-frame clonotypes and omits some of them. Of over 150,000 clones in the sample, about a tenth were seen once. The chain is built from TRBV2 and TRBJ1-5; 7 nucleotides align to TRBD1. The source is a man under 40 with type 1 diabetes. Input material: central memory CD4+ T cells from blood. The CDR3 region has the DNA TGTGCCAGCAGTGGGGTGGGACAGACTAATCAGCCCCAGCATTTT. Translating gives CASSGVGQTNQPQHF.